This passage covers 6 T cell receptor beta chains from one sample sequenced in a study of regulatory T cells in long-lasting Graves disease. The time point was: newly diagnosed GD, antithyroid drugs for less than 3 months. Generation of the TCR library employed RNA extracted from PBMCs. Arm-PCR of CDR3 regions and iRepertoire HTBI primers were the basis on which TCR beta libraries were built. TCRdb re-called the multiplex PCR reads through MiXCR, storing one row per CDR3 protein. The sample lists 350,000 to 500,000 distinct CDR3 sequences, 15% to 20% occurring once. These same data were also listed under a study on T cells in Graves' hyperthyroidism and ophthalmopathy.

The sequences come from peripheral blood mononuclear cells (PBMCs), collected at new diagnosis, from a patient treated with antithyroid drugs. The receptor set was obtained from a woman younger than 45 with Graves disease.

There are many counts of this clonotype. This chain joins TRBV2 and TRBJ2-1, with D possibly being TRBD2 (5 bases). The CDR3 has 15 amino acids. The germline V and J ends were trimmed by 9 bases and 6 bases, with 21 bases remaining between them. Looked up from germline, CDR1 is SNHLY and CDR2 is FYNNEI. The CDR3 sequence: CARAARVSSGNEQFF. The CDR3 DNA reads as TGTGCCAGGGCCGCGAGGGTTTCATCCGGCAATGAGCAGTTCTTC.

This clonotype was observed at least ten times. The chain combines TRBV3-1 with TRBJ2-1, with D perhaps matching TRBD2 (5 bases). CDR3 length: 16 amino acids. Germline-derived CDR1 and CDR2 are LGHDT and YNNKEL (reference sequence). Deletions cut 0 bases from V and 5 bases from J, with 14 bases between. CDR3 DNA: TGTGCCAGCAGCCAAGATCCTAGCCGCATCGACAATGAGCAGTTCTTC. It yields the protein CASSQDPSRIDNEQFF.

The sample holds many counts of this clonotype. The V and J genes are TRBV28 and TRBJ2-7; 8 bases line up with TRBD2. The germline CDR1 and CDR2 sequences are MDHEN and SYDVKM. CDR3 size: 15 residues. With 3 bases clipped from V and 9 bases from J, the junction kept 13 bases outside the gene matches. CDR3 in DNA: TGTGCCAGCAGTTTCTTATCCGGGACTAGAGACGCGCAGTACTTC. Protein product: CASSFLSGTRDAQYF.

This clonotype was detected a few times. The chain links TRBV12-3 or TRBV12-4 to TRBJ2-7; the D call may be TRBD1 or TRBD2 (6 bases each). With 3 bases removed from V and 5 bases from J, the gap between germline ends came to 14 bases. This CDR3 contains 14 residues. This CDR3 is CASSFSGGGNEQYF. CDR3 nucleotides: TGTGCCAGCAGTTTTAGCGGAGGGGGAAACGAGCAGTACTTC.

This clonotype was counted ten times or more. The J gene is TRBJ2-1, the V gene TRBV28; 11 bases agree with TRBD1. Germline V gene data show CDR1 as MDHEN and CDR2 as SYDVKM. V gave up 5 bases and J gave up 5 bases; unmatched junction bases: 8. The CDR3 is made up of 16 amino acids. Here the CDR3 DNA reads TGTGCCAGCAGTGGTACCGGGACAGGGGGAAACAATGAGCAGTTCTTC. The encoded protein is CASSGTGTGGNNEQFF.

The chain joins TRBV9 to TRBJ1-5, with 9 nucleotides matching TRBD1. The CDR3 sequence is 15 residues long. The V gene's germline CDR1 is SGDLS and CDR2 YYNGEE. The ends lost 4 bases at V and 3 bases at J; junction bases unmatched: 5. For the CDR3, the DNA is TGTGCCAGCAGCATCCGGGACAGGGCCAATCAGCCCCAGCATTTT. Translated, it gives CASSIRDRANQPQHF.